This is a list of T cell receptor beta chains from one sample in a study of blood T cell repertoires in COVID-19. Here immunoSEQ multiplex PCR was the method, and the copy in TCRdb shows in-frame clones only, minus some. The data contain roughly 46,000 clones, 84% of them singletons. Sequences were obtained from peripheral blood. These TCRs come from a man in his sixties with acute or convalescent COVID-19. Each CDR3 is given with its conserved first and last residue. Fields, in order: CDR3 DNA, CDR3 protein, V gene, clone size, D gene, J gene. A D gene is named only where the DNA matches it firmly. The size entry is marked missing in some rows and otherwise reads once, few, many or a size class.

TGTGCCAGCAGCTTAGGAGTAGGGGACAGGGGGTTCTACGAGCAGTACTTC	CASSLGVGDRGFYEQYF	TRBV13	.	TRBD1	TRBJ2-7
TGTGCCACCAGCAGAGCCCCGACAGGGGCGAATATTGGCTACACCTTC	CATSRAPTGANIGYTF	TRBV15	.	TRBD1	TRBJ1-2
TGTGCCAGCAGCCCGTTACAGGGGGAGACGCGTGGCTACACCTTC	CASSPLQGETRGYTF	TRBV7-8	.	TRBD1	TRBJ1-2
TGTGCCAGCAGCTCTTGGGCCCGTCCCTTCTCTAACTATGGCTACACCTTC	CASSSWARPFSNYGYTF	TRBV2	.	.	TRBJ1-2
TGTGCCATCAGTGAGCAGAACACTGAAGCTTTCTTT	CAISEQNTEAFF	TRBV10-3	.	.	TRBJ1-1
TGTGCCAGCAGAGTAGCGGAACCGTACCAAGAGACCCAGTACTTC	CASRVAEPYQETQYF	TRBV2	.	.	TRBJ2-5
TGTGCCAGCAGGCAACCGGGACAAAGCTCCTACAATGAGCAGTTCTTC	CASRQPGQSSYNEQFF	TRBV11-2	.	.	TRBJ2-1
TGTGCCTGGAGTGCCACTTCTAGCGGGGGGCTGTTCTTC	CAWSATSSGGLFF	TRBV30	.	TRBD2	TRBJ2-1
TGTGCCAGAAGCTTATCAGGTCCCCCAAGTAATAACACTGAAGCTTTCTTT	CARSLSGPPSNNTEAFF	TRBV5-3	.	.	TRBJ1-1
TGTGCCACCAGCCTCGGACAGGGGTTGGGTAATGAAAAACTGTTTTTT	CATSLGQGLGNEKLFF	TRBV15	.	TRBD1	TRBJ1-4
TGCAGTGCTAGTCGGCCAGGGCCGTATGGCTACACCTTC	CSASRPGPYGYTF	TRBV20-1	.	.	TRBJ1-2
TGTGCCAGCAGTGGAACAGGGTGGTTGAGCAATCAGCCCCAGCATTTT	CASSGTGWLSNQPQHF	TRBV6-1	.	.	TRBJ1-5
TGTGCCAGCAGCTTACAGGTCCCCTATGGCTACACCTTC	CASSLQVPYGYTF	TRBV7-2	.	.	TRBJ1-2
TGTGCCAGCAGCCAAGATCGGGGGGCGGCTGGCTACACCTTC	CASSQDRGAAGYTF	TRBV4-2	.	.	TRBJ1-2
TGCGCCAGCAGTGTGACCGGGTCCAATGAGCAGTTCTTC	CASSVTGSNEQFF	TRBV10-1	.	.	TRBJ2-1
TGTGCCAGCAGCTTAGAAAGAGAGGCAGGGGGCTACCAAGAGACCCAGTACTTC	CASSLEREAGGYQETQYF	TRBV7-9	once	TRBD1	TRBJ2-5
TGTGCCAGCAGCCCCAACGGAGACACTGAAGCTTTCTTT	CASSPNGDTEAFF	TRBV9	.	.	TRBJ1-1
TGCGCCAGCAGCTACGACAGGGTCTTGCTCGGAAACACCATATATTTT	CASSYDRVLLGNTIYF	TRBV5-1	once	TRBD1	TRBJ1-3
TGCGCCAGCAGCTTTACATCCTCTGGGGCCAACGTCCTGACTTTC	CASSFTSSGANVLTF	TRBV5-1	.	.	TRBJ2-6
TGTGCCAGCAGGTCCCGGGAAAACCAGTATTTT	CASRSRENQYF	TRBV28	.	.	TRBJ2-3
TGTGCCAGTAGTATAGATCCTAGCGGGGAAGGAGGAATGGAGACCCAGTACTTC	CASSIDPSGEGGMETQYF	TRBV19	once	TRBD2	TRBJ2-5
TGTGCCAGCAGCCAAGACAGGGGACCTTACGAGCAGTACTTC	CASSQDRGPYEQYF	TRBV3-1/TRBV3-2	.	.	TRBJ2-7
TGTGCCAGCAGTGGTACAGGGGTTGAAGCTTTCTTT	CASSGTGVEAFF	TRBV6-2/TRBV6-3	.	TRBD1	TRBJ1-1
TGTGCCAGCTCACCAAAGAGCAGGGTGAATAATTCACCCCTCCACTTT	CASSPKSRVNNSPLHF	TRBV18	.	.	TRBJ1-6
TGTGCCATCGCGGGGGGCGCAAATGAAAAACTGTTTTTT	CAIAGGANEKLFF	TRBV10-3	.	.	TRBJ1-4
TGTGCCAGCAGTGCCGGGACAGGCCGTGTCTCTGGGGCCAACGTCCTGACTTTC	CASSAGTGRVSGANVLTF	TRBV2	.	TRBD1	TRBJ2-6
TGTGCCAGCAGCCCCCTGGCGCAGGGCACTACGAACACCGGGGAGCTGTTTTTT	CASSPLAQGTTNTGELFF	TRBV7-6	.	.	TRBJ2-2